Listed below are T cell receptor beta chains from one sample, sequenced in a study of shared T cell receptors in the human thymus. Produced via immunoSEQ multiplex PCR; TCRdb's table is partial and in-frame only. The table lists approximately 490,000 clones, 78% of them singletons. The data also belong to a second study, concerning human thymus T cells.

Sequencing input: thymocytes. These receptors came from a boy in the first two years of life with a congenital heart defect. Both conserved end residues are part of each CDR3. D genes are given only for firm matches. Expanded clones get a size class; other rows say once, few or many, or leave the size out.

size: NA; V: TRBV4-2; J: TRBJ1-1; D: NA; CDR3: CASSQEDRNTEAFF; DNA: TGTGCCAGCAGCCAAGAAGACAGGAACACTGAAGCTTTCTTT
size: few; V: TRBV5-4; J: TRBJ2-7; D: NA; CDR3: CASSLPSGDEQYF; DNA: TGTGCCAGCAGCTTGCCCTCGGGGGACGAGCAGTACTTC
size: NA; V: TRBV9; J: TRBJ2-5; D: TRBD2; CDR3: CASSPLAAGGPETQYF; DNA: TGTGCCAGCAGCCCTTTGGCGGCGGGAGGGCCTGAGACCCAGTACTTC
size: NA; V: TRBV27; J: TRBJ2-7; D: NA; CDR3: CASTDAGRGSYEQYF; DNA: TGTGCCAGCACCGATGCCGGGAGAGGCTCCTACGAGCAGTACTTC
size: NA; V: TRBV6-6; J: TRBJ1-5; D: NA; CDR3: CASKTEINSNQPQHF; DNA: TGTGCCAGCAAGACAGAGATTAATAGCAATCAGCCCCAGCATTTT
size: NA; V: TRBV4-3; J: TRBJ2-1; D: TRBD2; CDR3: CASSQGPQREVTGREQFF; DNA: TGCGCCAGCAGCCAAGGTCCCCAGCGGGAGGTCACAGGGAGGGAGCAGTTCTTC
size: NA; V: TRBV7-9; J: TRBJ2-5; D: TRBD2; CDR3: CASSPGTSGIIETQYF; DNA: TGTGCCAGCAGCCCGGGGACTAGCGGGATAATAGAGACCCAGTACTTC
size: NA; V: TRBV5-4; J: TRBJ2-5; D: TRBD2; CDR3: CASSLAAGGMGQETQYF; DNA: TGTGCCAGCAGCTTAGCAGCGGGAGGTATGGGCCAAGAGACCCAGTACTTC
size: NA; V: TRBV4-3; J: TRBJ2-1; D: NA; CDR3: CASSQVQTSGSLNEQFF; DNA: TGCGCCAGCAGCCAAGTCCAGACTAGTGGGAGCCTCAATGAGCAGTTCTTC
size: once; V: TRBV18; J: TRBJ2-1; D: NA; CDR3: CASSPSQRLFYNEQFF; DNA: TGTGCCAGCTCACCGTCGCAGAGACTCTTCTACAATGAGCAGTTCTTC
size: once; V: TRBV7-9; J: TRBJ1-1; D: TRBD1; CDR3: CASRVTGGTEAFF; DNA: TGTGCCAGCAGAGTGACAGGGGGCACTGAAGCTTTCTTT
size: NA; V: TRBV5-6; J: TRBJ2-7; D: NA; CDR3: CASSSWGLGPEGEQYF; DNA: TGTGCCAGCAGCTCCTGGGGGTTGGGACCGGAGGGCGAGCAGTACTTC
size: NA; V: TRBV5-4; J: TRBJ2-7; D: TRBD2; CDR3: CASSRTSGRHEQYF; DNA: TGTGCCAGCAGCCGGACTAGCGGGAGGCACGAGCAGTACTTC
size: NA; V: TRBV4-3; J: TRBJ2-2; D: TRBD1; CDR3: CASSQEVGTGANTGELFF; DNA: TGCGCCAGCAGCCAAGAGGTGGGGACAGGGGCCAACACCGGGGAGCTGTTTTTT
size: NA; V: TRBV28; J: TRBJ1-1; D: NA; CDR3: CASSHLTGNTEAFF; DNA: TGTGCCAGCAGTCACCTGACGGGGAACACTGAAGCTTTCTTT
size: once; V: TRBV2; J: TRBJ2-1; D: TRBD2; CDR3: CASSEAARLPGLGYEQFF; DNA: TGTGCCAGCAGTGAAGCGGCCCGACTTCCGGGACTAGGGTATGAGCAGTTCTTC
size: NA; V: TRBV30; J: TRBJ2-2; D: NA; CDR3: CAHASDYRAGELFF; DNA: TGTGCCCACGCGTCGGACTACCGAGCCGGGGAGCTGTTTTTT
size: NA; V: TRBV19; J: TRBJ1-2; D: NA; CDR3: CASSIEEGVYGYTF; DNA: TGTGCCAGTAGTATAGAGGAGGGTGTCTATGGCTACACCTTC
size: NA; V: TRBV7-9; J: TRBJ2-5; D: TRBD1; CDR3: CASSARDRGLGGQYF; DNA: TGTGCCAGCAGCGCCCGGGACAGGGGGCTCGGCGGCCAGTACTTC
size: NA; V: TRBV5-6; J: TRBJ2-2; D: NA; CDR3: CASSPGGSTGELFF; DNA: TGTGCCAGCAGCCCCGGAGGAAGCACCGGGGAGCTGTTTTTT
size: NA; V: TRBV7-9; J: TRBJ2-7; D: NA; CDR3: CASSDQGYEQHF; DNA: TGTGCCAGCAGCGACCAGGGCTACGAGCAGCACTTC
size: NA; V: TRBV13; J: TRBJ1-1; D: TRBD1; CDR3: CASSPGTGMNTEAFF; DNA: TGTGCCAGCAGCCCCGGGACAGGTATGAACACTGAAGCTTTCTTT
size: NA; V: TRBV4-2; J: TRBJ2-7; D: NA; CDR3: CASSQEVGSGSYEQYF; DNA: TGTGCCAGCAGCCAAGAAGTCGGGAGCGGGTCCTACGAGCAGTACTTC
size: NA; V: TRBV10-3; J: TRBJ1-2; D: TRBD1; CDR3: CAISEEDRAGYTF; DNA: TGTGCCATCAGTGAGGAGGACAGGGCTGGCTACACCTTC
size: NA; V: TRBV6-5; J: TRBJ1-3; D: NA; CDR3: CASSYSRTFKGNTIYF; DNA: TGTGCCAGCAGTTACTCGAGGACATTCAAGGGAAACACCATATATTTT
size: NA; V: TRBV5-1; J: TRBJ1-4; D: TRBD1; CDR3: CASSLETGDDEKLFF; DNA: TGCGCCAGCAGCTTGGAGACAGGGGATGATGAAAAACTGTTTTTT
size: NA; V: TRBV30; J: TRBJ2-3; D: TRBD1; CDR3: CAWSSYSGTASTDTQYF; DNA: TGTGCCTGGAGTTCCTATTCCGGGACAGCTAGCACAGATACGCAGTATTTT
size: NA; V: TRBV27; J: TRBJ1-1; D: NA; CDR3: CASSAKSGNTEAFF; DNA: TGTGCCAGCAGTGCGAAAAGTGGGAACACTGAAGCTTTCTTT
size: NA; V: TRBV7-4; J: TRBJ1-1; D: NA; CDR3: CASSSEGVDTEAFF; DNA: TGTGCCAGCAGCTCAGAGGGTGTAGACACTGAAGCTTTCTTT
size: NA; V: TRBV5-8; J: TRBJ1-4; D: TRBD1; CDR3: CASSAGTVNEKLFF; DNA: TGTGCCAGCAGCGCCGGGACAGTTAATGAAAAACTGTTTTTT
size: NA; V: TRBV29-1; J: TRBJ1-1; D: TRBD1; CDR3: CSGRVRGLLAFF; DNA: TGCAGCGGCCGGGTGAGGGGGCTACTAGCTTTCTTT
size: NA; V: TRBV27; J: TRBJ1-4; D: TRBD1; CDR3: CASSTRQGIGEKLFF; DNA: TGTGCCAGCAGCACCCGACAGGGGATCGGGGAAAAACTGTTTTTT
size: NA; V: TRBV10-3; J: TRBJ1-3; D: TRBD1; CDR3: CAISARDSVYF; DNA: TGTGCCATCAGTGCCCGGGACAGCGTATATTTT
size: NA; V: TRBV4-2; J: TRBJ2-2; D: TRBD2; CDR3: CASSQGDLEAGGDTGELFF; DNA: TGTGCCAGCAGCCAAGGGGACCTAGAAGCGGGAGGGGACACCGGGGAGCTGTTTTTT
size: NA; V: TRBV5-8; J: TRBJ1-5; D: TRBD1; CDR3: CASGNRGPQPQHF; DNA: TGTGCCAGCGGAAACAGGGGGCCTCAGCCCCAGCATTTT
size: NA; V: TRBV28; J: TRBJ2-3; D: TRBD1; CDR3: CASSSYRGPTDTQYF; DNA: TGTGCCAGCAGTTCGTACAGGGGGCCCACAGATACGCAGTATTTT